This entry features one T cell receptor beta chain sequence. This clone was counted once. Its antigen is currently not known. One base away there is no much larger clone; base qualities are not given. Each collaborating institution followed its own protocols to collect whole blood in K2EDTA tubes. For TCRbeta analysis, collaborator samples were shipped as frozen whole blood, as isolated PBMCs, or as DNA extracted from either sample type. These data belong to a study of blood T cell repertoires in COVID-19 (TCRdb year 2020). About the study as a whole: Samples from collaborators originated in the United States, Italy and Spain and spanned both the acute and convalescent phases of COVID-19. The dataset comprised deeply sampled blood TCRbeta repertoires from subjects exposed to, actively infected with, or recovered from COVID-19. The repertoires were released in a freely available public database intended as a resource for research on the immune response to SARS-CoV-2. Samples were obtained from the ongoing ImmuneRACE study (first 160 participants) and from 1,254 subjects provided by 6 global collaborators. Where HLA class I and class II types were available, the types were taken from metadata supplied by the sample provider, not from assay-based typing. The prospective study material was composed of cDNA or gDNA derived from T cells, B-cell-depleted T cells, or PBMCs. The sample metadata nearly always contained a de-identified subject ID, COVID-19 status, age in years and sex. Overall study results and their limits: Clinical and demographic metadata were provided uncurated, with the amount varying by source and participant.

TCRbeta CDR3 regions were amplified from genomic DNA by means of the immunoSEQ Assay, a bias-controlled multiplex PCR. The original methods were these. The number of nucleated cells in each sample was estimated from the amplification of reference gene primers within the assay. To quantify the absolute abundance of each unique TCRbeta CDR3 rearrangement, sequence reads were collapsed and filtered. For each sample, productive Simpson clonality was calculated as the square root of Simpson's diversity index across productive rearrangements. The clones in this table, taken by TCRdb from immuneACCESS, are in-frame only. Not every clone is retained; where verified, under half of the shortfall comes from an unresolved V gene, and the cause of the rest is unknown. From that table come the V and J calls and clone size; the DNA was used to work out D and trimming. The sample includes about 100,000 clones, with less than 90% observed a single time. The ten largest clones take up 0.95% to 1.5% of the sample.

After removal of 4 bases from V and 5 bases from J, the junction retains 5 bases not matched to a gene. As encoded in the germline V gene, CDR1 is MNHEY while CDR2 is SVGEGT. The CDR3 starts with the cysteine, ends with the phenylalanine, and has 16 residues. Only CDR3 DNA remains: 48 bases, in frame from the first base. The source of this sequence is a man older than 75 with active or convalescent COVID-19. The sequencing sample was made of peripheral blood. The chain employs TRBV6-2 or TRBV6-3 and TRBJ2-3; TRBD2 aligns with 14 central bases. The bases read TGTGCCAGCAGTTTGGGACTAGCGGGAGCAGGAGATACGCAGTATTTT. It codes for CASSLGLAGAGDTQYF.